The rows below give T cell receptor beta chains drawn from one sample of a study of CD8 T cells in ankylosing spondylitis. TCRdb re-called the 5' RACE reads through MiXCR, storing one row per CDR3 protein. This repertoire shows hundreds of thousands of distinct CDR3 sequences, roughly a quarter found once; its top ten account for about 0.92%. Sequencing used blood, either unsorted or a sorted T cell fraction (not recorded which). The receptors derive from a male donor with ankylosing spondylitis. Each CDR3 is given with its conserved first and last residue. A D gene is named only where the DNA matches it firmly. Only part of the rows carry a size: once, few, many, or a class if the clone is expanded.

clone_size	j_call	v_call	d_call	cdr3_aa	cdr3_nt
many	TRBJ2-4	TRBV12-3/TRBV12-4	-	CASGVTKNIQYF	TGTGCCAGCGGGGTTACCAAAAACATTCAGTACTTC
few	TRBJ2-3	TRBV7-9	TRBD2	CASSLSGVGTDTQYF	TGTGCCAGCAGCTTGAGCGGGGTCGGGACAGATACGCAGTATTTT
few	TRBJ2-3	TRBV4-1	-	CASSQDSSRGRGTQYF	TGCGCCAGCAGCCAAGATTCATCCAGGGGTAGGGGTACGCAGTATTTT
-	TRBJ2-5	TRBV10-3	-	CAIRDRETQYF	TGTGCCATCAGGGACAGAGAGACCCAGTACTTC
many	TRBJ2-1	TRBV20-1	-	CSAREYNEQFF	TGCAGTGCTAGAGAATACAATGAGCAGTTCTTC
few	TRBJ1-1	TRBV14	-	CASSQELRETTEAFF	TGTGCCAGCAGCCAAGAATTGAGGGAAACCACTGAAGCTTTCTTT
few	TRBJ2-1	TRBV15	TRBD1	CATSPGDRGLWNEQFF	TGTGCCACCAGCCCAGGCGACAGGGGGCTTTGGAATGAGCAGTTCTTC
once	TRBJ1-1	TRBV10-1	-	CASSESGGARTEAFF	TGCGCCAGCAGTGAGTCAGGGGGGGCCAGGACTGAAGCTTTCTTT
-	TRBJ2-5	TRBV5-1	-	CASSRDWGQETQYF	TGCGCCAGCAGCCGGGACTGGGGGCAAGAGACCCAGTACTTC
-	TRBJ2-3	TRBV3-1	TRBD2	CASRPGTSETTDTQYF	TGTGCCAGCAGGCCCGGGACTAGCGAAACCACAGATACGCAGTATTTT
-	TRBJ2-3	TRBV12-3/TRBV12-4	TRBD2	CASSFLAGGPSDTQYF	TGTGCCAGCAGTTTTCTAGCGGGAGGGCCCTCGGATACGCAGTATTTT
few	TRBJ2-1	TRBV7-9	-	CASSLPKTGSYNEQFF	TGTGCCAGCAGCTTACCGAAGACTGGCTCTTACAATGAGCAGTTCTTC
-	TRBJ2-1	TRBV20-1	-	CSAVYSEQFF	TGCAGTGCTGTGTACTCTGAGCAGTTCTTC
many	TRBJ2-2	TRBV5-1	-	CASSLMNTGELFF	TGCGCCAGCAGCCTCATGAACACCGGGGAGCTGTTTTTT
-	TRBJ2-3	TRBV12-3/TRBV12-4	-	CASSFRTFRRDTQYF	TGTGCCAGCAGTTTTAGAACCTTTCGGAGAGATACGCAGTATTTT
few	TRBJ1-6	TRBV20-1	TRBD1	CSADSTGVRNSPLHF	TGCAGTGCAGACTCGACAGGGGTTCGGAATTCACCCCTCCACTTT
many	TRBJ2-7	TRBV11-2	-	CASSPPVTGTYEQYF	TGTGCCAGCAGCCCACCGGTAACGGGGACCTACGAGCAGTACTTC
-	TRBJ2-5	TRBV9	TRBD1	CASSFRGQIQETQYF	TGTGCCAGCAGCTTCCGGGGACAGATACAAGAGACCCAGTACTTC
-	TRBJ1-5	TRBV6-1	TRBD1	CASSSALTGDLRQPQHF	TGTGCCAGCAGCTCCGCCCTGACAGGGGACTTAAGGCAGCCCCAGCATTTT
-	TRBJ2-1	TRBV19	TRBD2	CASILKGSRELVEQFF	TGTGCCAGTATTCTTAAGGGGTCGCGGGAGTTAGTTGAGCAGTTCTTC
few	TRBJ2-7	TRBV7-6	-	CASSLAIGGSEQYF	TGTGCCAGCAGCTTAGCGATAGGGGGTTCCGAGCAGTACTTC
few	TRBJ1-1	TRBV5-1	-	CASSLDLVEAFF	TGCGCCAGCAGCTTGGATCTTGTAGAAGCTTTCTTT
few	TRBJ1-5	TRBV24-1	-	CATSDAGTDNQPQHF	TGTGCCACCAGTGATGCGGGGACGGACAATCAGCCCCAGCATTTT
few	TRBJ1-4	TRBV20-1	-	CSARDGESHEKLFF	TGCAGTGCTAGAGATGGGGAGAGCCATGAAAAACTGTTTTTT
-	TRBJ1-1	TRBV6-1	-	CASSDWGLGAFF	TGTGCCAGCAGTGACTGGGGGTTGGGGGCTTTCTTT
once	TRBJ1-5	TRBV3-1	-	CASSQDWDGRGNQPQHF	TGTGCCAGCAGCCAAGATTGGGACGGACGGGGCAATCAGCCCCAGCATTTT
-	TRBJ2-3	TRBV5-1	TRBD1	CASSDLYRGPQSTDTQYF	TGCGCCAGCAGCGACCTTTACAGGGGCCCACAAAGCACAGATACGCAGTATTTT
-	TRBJ1-2	TRBV29-1	TRBD1	CSASSIQGIYGYTF	TGCAGCGCCTCCTCAATACAGGGGATCTATGGCTACACCTTC
-	TRBJ1-2	TRBV7-8	-	CASSYSWKRLNYGYTF	TGTGCCAGCAGCTATTCCTGGAAGAGGCTGAACTATGGCTACACCTTC
few	TRBJ2-2	TRBV7-8	-	CASSPYSLADTGELFF	TGTGCCAGCAGCCCCTACTCCCTGGCGGACACCGGGGAGCTGTTTTTT
-	TRBJ2-4	TRBV24-1	-	CATSDFLAGIQYF	TGTGCCACCAGTGATTTTTTGGCAGGCATTCAGTACTTC
many	TRBJ1-4	TRBV7-9	TRBD1	CASSSRMDRNEKLFF	TGTGCCAGCAGCTCGAGGATGGACAGGAATGAAAAACTGTTTTTT
once	TRBJ2-3	TRBV20-1	TRBD2	CSAHRLAGPTDTQYF	TGCAGTGCTCATAGACTAGCGGGACCCACAGATACGCAGTATTTT
few	TRBJ2-2	TRBV12-3/TRBV12-4	-	CASTRTGTLNTGELFF	TGTGCCAGCACCAGAACCGGGACACTTAACACCGGGGAGCTGTTTTTT
-	TRBJ2-2	TRBV12-3/TRBV12-4	-	CASSLRGESTGELFF	TGTGCCAGCAGTTTGCGGGGAGAGAGCACCGGGGAGCTGTTTTTT
few	TRBJ2-3	TRBV29-1	-	CSVDNGITADTQYF	TGCAGCGTTGATAACGGGATTACGGCAGATACGCAGTATTTT
few	TRBJ2-1	TRBV11-2	-	CASSLGGPAYNEQFF	TGTGCCAGCAGCTTAGGCGGACCTGCCTACAATGAGCAGTTCTTC
-	TRBJ2-1	TRBV5-1	TRBD1	CASRVLGQGWDEQFF	TGCGCCAGCAGAGTTTTAGGACAGGGGTGGGATGAGCAGTTCTTC
-	TRBJ2-5	TRBV3-1	TRBD2	CASVRTSGRYQETQYF	TGTGCCAGCGTTAGGACTAGCGGCCGGTACCAAGAGACCCAGTACTTC
-	TRBJ2-1	TRBV11-2	TRBD1	CASSLGQGIDEQFF	TGTGCCAGCAGCTTGGGACAGGGGATCGATGAGCAGTTCTTC
-	TRBJ2-1	TRBV2	-	CASSYDGYNEQFF	TGTGCCAGCAGTTATGATGGGTACAATGAGCAGTTCTTC
-	TRBJ1-1	TRBV20-1	-	CSAPQGGNTEAFF	TGCAGTGCACCCCAGGGCGGGAACACTGAAGCTTTCTTT
-	TRBJ2-3	TRBV20-1	TRBD2	CSATATSGSTDTQYF	TGCAGTGCTACAGCTACTAGCGGCAGCACAGATACGCAGTATTTT
-	TRBJ2-2	TRBV6-5	-	CASSSTVRVNTGELFF	TGTGCCAGCAGTTCCACCGTCCGGGTGAACACCGGGGAGCTGTTTTTT
-	TRBJ2-5	TRBV7-9	-	CASSTSSGGTQYF	TGTGCCAGCAGCACCAGTAGTGGGGGGACCCAGTACTTC